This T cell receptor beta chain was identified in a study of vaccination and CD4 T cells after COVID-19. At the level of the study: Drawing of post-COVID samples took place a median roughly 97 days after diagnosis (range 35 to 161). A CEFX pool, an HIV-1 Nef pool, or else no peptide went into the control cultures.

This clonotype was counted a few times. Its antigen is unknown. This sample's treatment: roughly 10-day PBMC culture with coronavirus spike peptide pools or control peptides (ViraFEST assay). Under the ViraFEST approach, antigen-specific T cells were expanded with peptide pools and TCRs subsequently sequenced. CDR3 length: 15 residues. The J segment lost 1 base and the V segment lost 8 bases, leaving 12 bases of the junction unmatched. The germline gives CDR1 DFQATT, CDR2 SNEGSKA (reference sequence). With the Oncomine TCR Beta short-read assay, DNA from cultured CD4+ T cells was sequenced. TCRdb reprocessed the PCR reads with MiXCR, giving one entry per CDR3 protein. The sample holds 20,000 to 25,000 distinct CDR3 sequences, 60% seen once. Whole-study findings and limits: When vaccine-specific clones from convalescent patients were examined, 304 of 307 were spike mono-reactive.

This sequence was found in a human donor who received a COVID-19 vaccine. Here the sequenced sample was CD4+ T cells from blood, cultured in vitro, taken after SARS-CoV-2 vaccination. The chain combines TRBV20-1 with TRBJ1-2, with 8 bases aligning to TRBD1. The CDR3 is CSPGGDRRYNYGYTF. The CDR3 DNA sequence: TGCAGTCCAGGCGGGGACAGGAGATATAACTATGGCTACACCTTC.